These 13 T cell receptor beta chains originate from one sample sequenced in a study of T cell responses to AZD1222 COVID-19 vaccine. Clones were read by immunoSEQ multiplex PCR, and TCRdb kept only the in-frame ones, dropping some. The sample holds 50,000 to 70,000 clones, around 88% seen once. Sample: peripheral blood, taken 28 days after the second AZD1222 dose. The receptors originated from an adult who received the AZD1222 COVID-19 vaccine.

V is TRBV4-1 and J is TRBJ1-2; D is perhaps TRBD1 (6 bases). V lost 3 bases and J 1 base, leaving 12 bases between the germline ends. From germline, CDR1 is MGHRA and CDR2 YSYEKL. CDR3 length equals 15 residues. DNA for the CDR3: TGCGCCAGCAGCCAGACAGGTCTGAGTAACTATGGCTACACCTTC. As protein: CASSQTGLSNYGYTF.

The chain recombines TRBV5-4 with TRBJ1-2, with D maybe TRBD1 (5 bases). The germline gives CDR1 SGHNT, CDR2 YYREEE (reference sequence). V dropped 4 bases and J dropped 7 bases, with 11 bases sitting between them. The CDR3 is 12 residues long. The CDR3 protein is CASSGWGFGYTF. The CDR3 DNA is TGTGCCAGCAGCGGATGGGGGTTTGGCTACACCTTC. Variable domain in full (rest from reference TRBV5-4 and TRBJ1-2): ETGVTQSPTHLIKTRGQQVTLRCSSQSGHNTVSWYQQALGQGPQFIFQYYREEENGRGNFPPRFSGLQFPNYSSELNVNALELDDSALYLCASSGWGFGYTFGSGTRLTVV.

The CDR3 DNA is TGCAGCGTTGAAACGTACGGACAGGGAGGAGGTCAGCCCCAGCATTTT. It codes for CSVETYGQGGGQPQHF. J is TRBJ1-5 and V is TRBV29-1; 8 bases are a match to TRBD1. With 2 bases clipped from V and 6 bases from J, the junction kept 12 bases outside the gene matches. Germline CDR1 SQVTM, CDR2 ANQGSEA. The CDR3 is 16 amino acids.

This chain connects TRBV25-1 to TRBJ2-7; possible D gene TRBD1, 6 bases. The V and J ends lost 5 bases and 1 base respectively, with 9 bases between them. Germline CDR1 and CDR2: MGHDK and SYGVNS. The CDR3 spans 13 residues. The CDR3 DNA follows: TGTGCCAGCAGTAAACAGGGTTCCTACGAGCAGTACTTC. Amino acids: CASSKQGSYEQYF.

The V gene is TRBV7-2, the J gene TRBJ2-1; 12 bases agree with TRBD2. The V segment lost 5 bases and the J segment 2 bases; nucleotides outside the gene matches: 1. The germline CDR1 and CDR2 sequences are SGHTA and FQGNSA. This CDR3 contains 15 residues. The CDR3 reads CASSRTSGAYNEQFF. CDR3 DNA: TGTGCCAGCAGCCGGACTAGCGGGGCCTACAATGAGCAGTTCTTC.

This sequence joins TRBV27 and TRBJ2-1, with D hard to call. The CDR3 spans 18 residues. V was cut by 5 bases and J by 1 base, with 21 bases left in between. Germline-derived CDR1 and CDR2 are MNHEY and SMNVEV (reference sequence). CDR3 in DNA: TGTGCCAGCAGTCCTCACGTGGGCAGTGCGGATTCCTACAATGAGCAGTTCTTC. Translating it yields CASSPHVGSADSYNEQFF.

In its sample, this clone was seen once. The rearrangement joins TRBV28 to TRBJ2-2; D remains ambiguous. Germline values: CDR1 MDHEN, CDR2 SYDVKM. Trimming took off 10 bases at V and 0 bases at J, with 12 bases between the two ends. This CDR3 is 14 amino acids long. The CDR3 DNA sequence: TGTGCCACCCGACGCAACTCGAACACCGGGGAGCTGTTTTTT. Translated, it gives CATRRNSNTGELFF.

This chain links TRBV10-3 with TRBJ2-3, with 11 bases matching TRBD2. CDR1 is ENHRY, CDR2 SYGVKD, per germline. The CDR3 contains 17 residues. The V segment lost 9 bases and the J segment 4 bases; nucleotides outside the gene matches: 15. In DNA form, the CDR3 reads TGTGCCATAGGAAAGGGTAAGACTAGCGGGACTCCAGATACGCAGTATTTT. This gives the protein CAIGKGKTSGTPDTQYF.

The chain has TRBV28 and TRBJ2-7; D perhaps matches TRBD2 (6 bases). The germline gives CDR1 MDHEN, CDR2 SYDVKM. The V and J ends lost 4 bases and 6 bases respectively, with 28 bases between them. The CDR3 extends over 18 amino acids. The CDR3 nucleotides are TGTGCCAGCAGTTCAACCGACCTCAGTACTAGGCACGGGGGCGAGCAGTACTTC. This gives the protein CASSSTDLSTRHGGEQYF.

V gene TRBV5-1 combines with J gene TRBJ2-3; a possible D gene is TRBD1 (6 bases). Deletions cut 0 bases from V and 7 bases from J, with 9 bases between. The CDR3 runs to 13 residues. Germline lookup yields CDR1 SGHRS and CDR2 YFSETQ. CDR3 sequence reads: CASSLAGQNTQYF. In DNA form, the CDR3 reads TGCGCCAGCAGCTTGGCGGGACAAAATACGCAGTATTTT.

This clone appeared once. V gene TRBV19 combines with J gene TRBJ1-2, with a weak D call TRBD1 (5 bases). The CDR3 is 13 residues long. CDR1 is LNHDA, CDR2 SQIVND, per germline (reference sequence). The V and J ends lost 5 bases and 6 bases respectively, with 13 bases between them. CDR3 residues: CASSWARDHGYTF. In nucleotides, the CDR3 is TGTGCCAGTAGTTGGGCCAGGGACCATGGCTACACCTTC. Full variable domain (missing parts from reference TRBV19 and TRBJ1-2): DGGITQSPKYLFRKEGQNVTLSCEQNLNHDAMYWYRQDPGQGLRLIYYSQIVNDFQKGDIAEGYSVSREKKESFPLTVTSAQKNPTAFYLCASSWARDHGYTFGSGTRLTVV.

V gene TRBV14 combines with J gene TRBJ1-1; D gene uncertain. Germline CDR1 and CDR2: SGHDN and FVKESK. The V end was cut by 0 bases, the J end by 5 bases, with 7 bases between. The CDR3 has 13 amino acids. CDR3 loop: CASSQDRWTEAFF. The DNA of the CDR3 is TGTGCCAGCAGCCAAGATAGGTGGACTGAAGCTTTCTTT.

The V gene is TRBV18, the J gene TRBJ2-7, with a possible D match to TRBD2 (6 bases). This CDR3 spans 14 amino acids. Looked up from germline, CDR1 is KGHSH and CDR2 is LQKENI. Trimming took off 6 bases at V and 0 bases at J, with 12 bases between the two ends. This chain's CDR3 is CASSNRGYSYEQYF. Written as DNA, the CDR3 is TGTGCCAGCTCCAACCGGGGGTACTCCTACGAGCAGTACTTC.